This T cell receptor (beta chain) was sequenced in a study of cytomegalovirus exposure and HLA in healthy donors. This CDR3 spans 14 amino acids. V was pared by 5 bases and J by 7 bases, with 9 bases of the junction left unmatched. Germline CDR1 reads SNHLY; CDR2 reads FYNNEI. PCR used 60 Vbeta primers and 13 Jbeta primers. Here immunoSEQ multiplex PCR was the method, and the copy in TCRdb shows in-frame clones only, minus some. The repertoire holds under 200,000 clones, with approximately 70% as singletons. The TCR was taken from a young woman in good health and CMV-seronegative. Sequencing was done on a sample of PBMCs. The rearrangement uses TRBV2 and TRBJ2-7, with 9 bases fitting TRBD2. CDR3 DNA: TGTGCCAGCAGTCGCTCTAGCGGGATCGGAGAGCAGTACTTC. Translated: CASSRSSGIGEQYF.